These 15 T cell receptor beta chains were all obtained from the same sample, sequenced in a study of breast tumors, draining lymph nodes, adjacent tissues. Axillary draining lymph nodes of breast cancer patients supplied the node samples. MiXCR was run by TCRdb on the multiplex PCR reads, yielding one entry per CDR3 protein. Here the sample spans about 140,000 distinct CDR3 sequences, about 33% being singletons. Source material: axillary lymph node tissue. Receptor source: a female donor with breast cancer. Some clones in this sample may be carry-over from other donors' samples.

The CDR3 DNA sequence: TGTGCCATCAGTGAGTCCGGGACAGGGGACTACGAGCAGTACTTC. This encodes CAISESGTGDYEQYF. The genes are TRBV10-3 and TRBJ2-7; 10 bases line up with TRBD1. CDR1 is ENHRY, CDR2 SYGVKD, per germline. V shed 0 bases, J shed 3 bases, and the junction held 2 bases outside the gene matches. The CDR3 loop spans 15 amino acids.

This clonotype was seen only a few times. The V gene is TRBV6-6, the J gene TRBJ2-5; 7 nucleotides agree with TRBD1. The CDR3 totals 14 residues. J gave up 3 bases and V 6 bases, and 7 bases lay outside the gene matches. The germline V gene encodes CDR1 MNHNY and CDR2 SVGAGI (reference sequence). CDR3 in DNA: TGTGCCAGCAGACCCGGGACAGCAAAAGAGACCCAGTACTTC. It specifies CASRPGTAKETQYF.

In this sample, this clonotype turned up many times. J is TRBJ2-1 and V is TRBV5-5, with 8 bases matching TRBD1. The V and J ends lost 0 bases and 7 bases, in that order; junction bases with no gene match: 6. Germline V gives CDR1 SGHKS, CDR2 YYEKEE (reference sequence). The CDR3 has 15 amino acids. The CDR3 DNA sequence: TGTGCCAGCAGCTTGGACAGGGGGAGTTGGAATGAGCAGTTCTTC. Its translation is CASSLDRGSWNEQFF.

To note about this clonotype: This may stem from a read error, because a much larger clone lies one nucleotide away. For the CDR3, the DNA is TGTGCCAGCAGCCCCAAACGACAGGGGGCACGGATAACTCACTATGGCTACACCTTC. Amino acid sequence: CASSPKRQGARITHYGYTF. This rearrangement joins TRBV7-2 to TRBJ1-2; 10 bases are a match to TRBD1. Losses at the gene ends were 5 bases for V and 3 bases for J; bases not matched to a gene: 18. This CDR3 spans 19 amino acids. The V gene's germline CDR1 is SGHTA and CDR2 FQGNSA. The entire variable domain, with the rest obtained from reference TRBV7-2 and TRBJ1-2, is as follows: GAGVSQSPSNKVTEKGKDVELRCDPISGHTALYWYRQSLGQGLEFLIYFQGNSAPDKSGLPSDRFSAERTGGSVSTLTIQRTQQEDSAVYLCASSPKRQGARITHYGYTFGSGTRLTVV.

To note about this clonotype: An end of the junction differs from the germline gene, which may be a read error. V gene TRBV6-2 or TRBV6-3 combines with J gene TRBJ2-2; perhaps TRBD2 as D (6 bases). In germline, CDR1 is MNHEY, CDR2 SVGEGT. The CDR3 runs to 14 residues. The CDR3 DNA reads TGTGCCAGCAGTTACGGGGGGAACACCGGGGAGCTGCTTTTT. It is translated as CASSYGGNTGELLF.

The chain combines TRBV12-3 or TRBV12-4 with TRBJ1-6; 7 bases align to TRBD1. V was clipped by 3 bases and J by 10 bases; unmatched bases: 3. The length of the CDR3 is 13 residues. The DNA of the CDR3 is TGTGCCAGCAGTTTCTCCAGGGGGTCACCCCTCCACTTT. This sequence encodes CASSFSRGSPLHF.

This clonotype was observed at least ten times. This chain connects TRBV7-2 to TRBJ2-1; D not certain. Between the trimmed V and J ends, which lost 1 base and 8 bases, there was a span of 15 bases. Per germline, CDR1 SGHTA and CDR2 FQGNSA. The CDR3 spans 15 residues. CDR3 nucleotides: TGTGCCAGCAGCTTAGAGATCCGGGCATATTATGAGCAGTTCTTC. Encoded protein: CASSLEIRAYYEQFF.

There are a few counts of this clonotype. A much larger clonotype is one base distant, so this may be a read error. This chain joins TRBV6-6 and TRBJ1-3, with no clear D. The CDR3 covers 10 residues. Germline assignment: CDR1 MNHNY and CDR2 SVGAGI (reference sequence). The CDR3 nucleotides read TGTGCCTGCAGCCGAAACACCATATATTTT. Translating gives CACSRNTIYF.

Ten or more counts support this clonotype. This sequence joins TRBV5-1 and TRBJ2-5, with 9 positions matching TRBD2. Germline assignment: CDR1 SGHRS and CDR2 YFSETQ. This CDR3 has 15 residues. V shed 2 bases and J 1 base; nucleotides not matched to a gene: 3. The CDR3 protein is CASSFAGGGQETQYF. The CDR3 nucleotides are TGCGCCAGCAGCTTCGCGGGGGGGGGCCAAGAGACCCAGTACTTC. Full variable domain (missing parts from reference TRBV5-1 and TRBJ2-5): KAGVTQTPRYLIKTRGQQVTLSCSPISGHRSVSWYQQTPGQGLQFLFEYFSETQRNKGNFPGRFSGRQFSNSRSEMNVSTLELGDSALYLCASSFAGGGQETQYFGPGTRLLVL.

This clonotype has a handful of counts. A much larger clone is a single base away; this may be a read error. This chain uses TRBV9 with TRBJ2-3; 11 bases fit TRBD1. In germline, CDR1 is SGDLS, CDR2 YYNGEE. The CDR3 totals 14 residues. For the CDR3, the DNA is TGTGCCAGCAGTAGGACAGGGGGCATAGATACGCTGTATTTT. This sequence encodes CASSRTGGIDTLYF.

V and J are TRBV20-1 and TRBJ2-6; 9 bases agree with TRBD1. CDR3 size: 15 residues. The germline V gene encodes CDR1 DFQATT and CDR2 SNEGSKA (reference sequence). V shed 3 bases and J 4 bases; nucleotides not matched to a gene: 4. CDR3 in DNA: TGCAGTGCTAGGACAGGGGGAAGCGGGGCCAACGTCCTGACTTTC. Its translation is CSARTGGSGANVLTF.

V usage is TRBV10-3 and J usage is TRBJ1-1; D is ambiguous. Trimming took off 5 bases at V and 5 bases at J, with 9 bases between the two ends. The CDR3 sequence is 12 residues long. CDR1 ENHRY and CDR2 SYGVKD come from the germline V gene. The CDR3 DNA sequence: TGTGCCATCAGTCGAGAAGGAACTGAAGCTTTCTTT. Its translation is CAISREGTEAFF.

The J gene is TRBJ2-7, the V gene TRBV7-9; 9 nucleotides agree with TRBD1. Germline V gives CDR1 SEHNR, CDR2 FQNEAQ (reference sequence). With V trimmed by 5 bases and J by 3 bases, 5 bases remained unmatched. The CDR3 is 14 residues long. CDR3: CASSQQTGGYEQYF. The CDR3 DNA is TGTGCCAGCAGCCAACAGACAGGGGGCTACGAGCAGTACTTC.

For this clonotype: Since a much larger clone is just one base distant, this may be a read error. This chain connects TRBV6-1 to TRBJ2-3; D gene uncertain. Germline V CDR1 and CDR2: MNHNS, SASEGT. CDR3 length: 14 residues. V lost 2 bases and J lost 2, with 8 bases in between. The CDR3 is CASSETRATDTQYF. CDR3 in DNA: TGTGCCAGCAGTGAAACCCGGGCCACAGATACGCAGTATTTT.

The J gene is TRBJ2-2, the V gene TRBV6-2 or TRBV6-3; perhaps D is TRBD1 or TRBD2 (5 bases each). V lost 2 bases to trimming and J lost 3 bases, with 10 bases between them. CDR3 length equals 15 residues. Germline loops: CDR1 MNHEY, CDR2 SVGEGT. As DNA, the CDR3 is TGTGCCAGCAGTTACGTGGGGGTGGACACCGGGGAGCTGTTTTTT. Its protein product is CASSYVGVDTGELFF.